One and the same sample provided the 8 T cell receptor beta chains below, sequenced in a study of T-cell memory formation after mild COVID-19. TCRdb re-called the 5' RACE reads with MiXCR, one entry per CDR3 protein. The table lists some 270,000 distinct CDR3 sequences, over 15% of them singletons. The sample taken for sequencing was PBMCs or a T cell subset sorted from them (not recorded which). These receptors were collected from an adult woman who had mild COVID-19 (a few samples of this study predate the infection). Cell type and time point are not known.

CDR3 nucleotides: TGTGCCAGCAGCCCTGGACAGCTTAAGGGAGAGACCCAGTACTTC. It specifies CASSPGQLKGETQYF. V and J are TRBV9 and TRBJ2-5; TRBD1 might be the D (6 bases). This CDR3 comprises 15 residues. The V and J ends lost 4 bases and 4 bases respectively, with 17 bases between them. The germline CDR1 and CDR2 sequences are SGDLS and YYNGEE.

This clonotype was detected only a few times. The chain links TRBV19 to TRBJ2-4; TRBD1 is a possible D gene (5 bases). This CDR3 spans 13 amino acids. Trimming left V 7 bases short and J 8 bases short, with 15 bases between. The germline CDR1 and CDR2 sequences are LNHDA and SQIVND (reference sequence). CDR3 in amino acids: CASTSRERDIQYF. In nucleotides, the CDR3 is TGTGCCAGTACGAGCAGGGAACGGGACATTCAGTACTTC.

This clonotype was seen more than once but under ten times. The chain employs TRBV9 and TRBJ2-1; 7 nucleotides match TRBD1. The ends lost 4 bases at V and 15 bases at J; junction bases unmatched: 22. CDR1 SGDLS and CDR2 YYNGEE come from the germline V gene. This CDR3 spans 16 amino acids. CDR3: CASSPGGQNNIFRAFF. The DNA of the CDR3 is TGTGCCAGCAGCCCAGGGGGACAGAACAATATCTTCCGAGCGTTCTTC.

This rearrangement joins TRBV12-3 or TRBV12-4 to TRBJ2-4, with D maybe TRBD2 (6 bases). The CDR3 sequence is 14 residues long. Trimming took 4 bases from V and 10 from J, leaving 17 bases between them. CDR3 nucleotide sequence: TGTGCCAGCAGTTCGCGGGACTCCCCACGGATTCAGTACTTC. Protein: CASSSRDSPRIQYF.

This clonotype was seen more than once but under ten times. The CDR3 coding sequence is TGTGCCAGCAGTTCAGGACTAGCTTGGAGTACAGATACGCAGTATTTT. Translating it yields CASSSGLAWSTDTQYF. J is TRBJ2-3 and V is TRBV12-3 or TRBV12-4; 8 bases fit TRBD2. Trimming took 4 bases from V and 3 from J; bases not matched to a gene: 9. The CDR3 runs to 16 residues.

This clonotype has only a few counts. The CDR3 region has the DNA TGTGCCAGCAATCCAGGACTCGCCCCCTACAATGAGCAGTTCTTC. Amino acids: CASNPGLAPYNEQFF. V usage is TRBV11-3 and J usage is TRBJ2-1, with D maybe TRBD2 (5 bases). CDR3 length: 15 residues. Trimming cost V 7 bases and J 2 bases, with 15 bases left between them. Germline CDR1 is SGHNT and CDR2 is YENEEA. The full variable domain, in which reference TRBV11-3 and TRBJ2-1 provide the parts outside the CDR3, is EAGVVQSPRYKIIEKKQPVAFWCNPISGHNTLYWYLQNLGQGPELLIRYENEEAVDDSQLPKDRFSAERLKGVDSTLKIQPAELGDSAVYLCASNPGLAPYNEQFFGPGTRLTVL.

The sample holds a few counts of this clonotype. The V and J genes are TRBV6-6 and TRBJ2-1; D is uncertain. V dropped 2 bases and J dropped 8 bases, with 4 bases sitting between them. The CDR3 sequence is 11 residues long. Germline V gene data show CDR1 as MNHNY and CDR2 as SVGAGI (reference sequence). CDR3 sequence reads: CASSYLDEQFF. The CDR3 nucleotides are TGTGCCAGCAGTTACCTCGATGAGCAGTTCTTC.

The chain combines TRBV24-1 with TRBJ2-7; D unresolved. Deletions cut 0 bases from V and 6 bases from J, with 11 bases between. CDR3 length equals 14 residues. From germline, CDR1 is KGHDR and CDR2 SFDVKD. The CDR3 DNA follows: TGTGCCACCAGTGATTTGTCAATGGACGGCGAGCAGTACTTC. Translation gives CATSDLSMDGEQYF.